This T cell receptor beta chain derives from a study of cytomegalovirus exposure and HLA in healthy donors. Findings and limits, study-wide: In the 120 validation repertoires, a later analysis found that first-cohort TCR clusters tended to co-occur.

Only in-frame clones appear in the TCRdb table, and some are missing; sequencing was by immunoSEQ multiplex PCR. The sample records about 98,000 clones, 87% being singletons. The CDR3 has 13 residues. In germline, CDR1 is MDHEN, CDR2 SYDVKM. V lost 7 bases to trimming and J lost 4 bases; unmatched junction nucleotides: 6. As for this clone: Antigen: not known.

This chain links TRBV28 with TRBJ1-2; TRBD1 aligns across 7 bases. Source material: PBMCs. This TCR derives from a woman aged 25 to 39 in good health and CMV-seronegative. In DNA, the CDR3 is TGTGCCAGCACCCCGGGACAGCCCTATGGCTACACCTTC. This gives the protein CASTPGQPYGYTF.